This TCR beta chain derives from a study of T cells expressing NK-cell markers. Points from the study as a whole: What remained unclear was the HCMV specificity of expanded NKG2C+ T cell clones.

The CDR3 loop spans 13 amino acids. Germline V lookup: CDR1 SGHRS, CDR2 YFSETQ. TCRdb derives one entry per CDR3 protein from the 5' RACE reads, leaving out DNA. In all, the sample yields hundreds of thousands of distinct CDR3 sequences. Details on this clonotype: Its antigen remains unidentified.

The sample comprised blood T cells: a sorted CD56 or NKG2C T cell subset, CD4+ or CD8+ T cells, or bulk PBMC T cells (not recorded which). The chain uses TRBV5-1 and TRBJ1-1. The clonotype comes from a woman between 18 and 70 years old in good health. CDR3 region: CASSVQMNTEAFF.